Shown below are 5 T cell receptor beta chains from a single sample sequenced in a study of molecular identifiers for immune sequencing clone quantification. TCRdb re-analysed the PCR reads in MiXCR, keeping a single row per CDR3 protein. The profile shows some 320,000 distinct CDR3 sequences, roughly a quarter of them singletons. Sequencing input: naive CD8+ T cells from blood, with Jurkat cell RNA spiked in. Sample subset: FACS-sorted CD8+CD4-CCR7+CD45RA+ naive T cells. These TCRs come from a human donor in good health. Some libraries in this study had Jurkat cell RNA spiked in.

This clonotype came up a few times. The chain links TRBV5-4 to TRBJ2-7; the D call may be TRBD1 or TRBD2 (5 bases each). The CDR3 sequence is 16 residues long. Trimming cost V 0 bases and J 0 bases, with 13 bases left between them. Germline V gene data show CDR1 as SGHNT and CDR2 as YYREEE (reference sequence). The CDR3: CASSLAGTGSSYEQYF. CDR3 DNA: TGTGCCAGCAGCTTGGCCGGGACGGGTAGCTCCTACGAGCAGTACTTC.

This clonotype was seen ten or more times. V is TRBV6-2 or TRBV6-3 and J is TRBJ2-3, with D hard to call. V lost 2 bases, J lost 0 bases, and 9 bases lay in between. CDR1 is MNHEY and CDR2 is SVGEGT in the germline V gene. The CDR3 totals 15 residues. CDR3 sequence (DNA): TGTGCCAGCAGTTACGACGGCCGGAGCACAGATACGCAGTATTTT. It translates to CASSYDGRSTDTQYF.

This clonotype was found a few times. Relative to the germline gene, one junction end is altered; a read error may explain this. The genes are TRBV7-7 and TRBJ2-2; possible D gene TRBD2, 5 bases. This CDR3 region has 17 residues. The V gene's germline CDR1 is SSHAT and CDR2 FNYEAQ (reference sequence). The CDR3 here is CASSLDMRGQDTGELFF. In nucleotides, the CDR3 is TGTGCTAGCAGCTTAGACATGAGAGGGCAGGACACCGGGGAGCTGTTTTTT.

About this clonotype: A much larger clone differs by one base, so this may be a read error. Since no conserved phenylalanine or tryptophan closes the CDR3, a read error is the likely cause. The chain combines TRBV29-1 with TRBJ2-3; 7 bases match TRBD1. The germline gives CDR1 SQVTM, CDR2 ANQGSEA. The CDR3 has 15 residues. After removal of 6 bases from V and 4 bases from J, the junction contained 13 bases not matched to a gene. The CDR3 spells CSVDETGFLADTQYI. The CDR3 DNA follows: TGCAGCGTCGATGAGACAGGGTTTTTGGCAGATACGCAGTATATT.

V gene TRBV6-2 or TRBV6-3 combines with J gene TRBJ2-5, with a tentative D call TRBD1 (6 bases). V was cut by 6 bases and J by 4 bases, with 9 bases left in between. Germline V gene sequence: CDR1 MNHEY, CDR2 SVGEGT. The CDR3 totals 12 residues. The CDR3 spells CASRDRLETQYF. CDR3 DNA: TGTGCCAGCAGGGACAGATTAGAGACCCAGTACTTC.